Each of the 27 T cell receptor beta chains below was sequenced from the same sample in a study of vaccination and CD4 T cells after COVID-19. Their target antigens are unknown. Documented treatment: approximately 10-day PBMC culture with coronavirus spike peptide pools or control peptides (ViraFEST assay). The Oncomine TCR Beta short-read assay was applied to DNA of cultured CD4+ T cells. In TCRdb, the PCR reads were re-called with MiXCR into one record per CDR3 protein. The sample lists about 3,500 distinct CDR3 sequences, approximately 30% seen once, with about 29% in the top ten. Material: CD4+ T cells from blood, cultured in vitro. These receptor sequences come from a human donor who had recovered from COVID-19.

This clonotype has only a few counts. CDR3 sequence: CASSRDRGSLETQYF. The CDR3 DNA follows: TGTGCCAGCAGCCGGGACAGGGGATCACTGGAGACCCAGTACTTC. The chain employs TRBV7-9 and TRBJ2-5, with 10 bases matching TRBD1. This CDR3 region has 15 residues. Germline CDR1 and CDR2: SEHNR and FQNEAQ (reference sequence). The V and J ends lost 5 bases and 5 bases, in that order; junction bases with no gene match: 8. Full variable domain (missing parts from reference TRBV7-9 and TRBJ2-5): DTGVSQNPRHKITKRGQNVTFRCDPISEHNRLYWYRQTLGQGPEFLTYFQNEAQLEKSRLLSDRFSAERPKGSFSTLEIQRTEQGDSAMYLCASSRDRGSLETQYFGPGTRLLVL.

This sequence joins TRBV10-3 and TRBJ2-4, with D tentatively TRBD2 (6 bases). The V and J ends lost 11 bases and 8 bases respectively, with 13 bases between them. This CDR3 has 11 amino acids. Germline V lookup: CDR1 ENHRY, CDR2 SYGVKD. The CDR3 sequence is CAVGPGDIQYF. The DNA of the CDR3 is TGTGCCGTTGGCCCGGGGGACATTCAGTACTTC.

This rearrangement joins TRBV18 to TRBJ1-6; D gene unclear. This CDR3 region has 15 residues. CDR1 and CDR2 (germline): KGHSH, LQKENI. V was shortened by 3 bases and J by 7 bases, with 13 bases between the two germline ends. CDR3 sequence: CASSPGEGWNSPLHF. The CDR3 nucleotides read TGTGCCAGCTCACCGGGTGAGGGTTGGAATTCACCCCTCCACTTT.

This clonotype is labeled as medium-sized. The chain combines TRBV28 with TRBJ1-1; tentative D call: TRBD1 (5 bases). V lost 8 bases and J lost 0, with 13 bases in between. CDR3 size: 14 residues. The germline V gene has CDR1 MDHEN and CDR2 SYDVKM. The CDR3 DNA is TGTGCCAGCGACAGACAGTTAATGAACACTGAAGCTTTCTTT. Translated: CASDRQLMNTEAFF.

J is TRBJ1-1 and V is TRBV7-9, with D possibly matching TRBD1 (5 bases). Per the germline V gene, CDR1 is SEHNR and CDR2 is FQNEAQ (reference sequence). This CDR3 spans 15 amino acids. The germline V and J ends were trimmed by 1 base and 0 bases, with 9 bases remaining between them. This chain's CDR3 is CASSLVWTLNTEAFF. CDR3 DNA sequence: TGTGCCAGCAGCTTAGTTTGGACACTGAACACTGAAGCTTTCTTT.

A single count supports this clonotype. The rearrangement links TRBV20-1 to TRBJ2-5; 14 nucleotides match TRBD2. Per germline, CDR1 DFQATT and CDR2 SNEGSKA (reference sequence). With V trimmed by 6 bases and J by 4 bases, 13 bases remained unmatched. CDR3 length: 17 residues. The CDR3 DNA is TGCAGTGCGCGACTAGCGGGGGGGCGAGTCTTTACAGAGACCCAGTACTTC. It is translated as CSARLAGGRVFTETQYF.

This clonotype was counted between two and nine times. The gene calls are TRBV7-8 and TRBJ1-4, with D possibly being TRBD1 (5 bases). Trimming removed 0 bases from V and 8 bases from J, with 10 bases in between. CDR1 and CDR2 (germline): SGHVS, FQNEAQ. The CDR3 loop spans 14 amino acids. In DNA form, the CDR3 reads TGTGCCAGCAGCTTAGCAGGGCGGGGCGAAAAACTGTTTTTT. Protein sequence: CASSLAGRGEKLFF.

This clonotype has more than one count but fewer than ten. This chain links TRBV7-9 with TRBJ2-2; D gene unclear. Germline V gene lookup returns CDR1 SEHNR and CDR2 FQNEAQ (reference sequence). Deletions cut 1 base from V and 3 bases from J, with 3 bases between. This CDR3 is 13 amino acids long. The CDR3 here is CASSLGHTGELFF. The CDR3 DNA reads as TGTGCCAGCAGCTTAGGTCACACCGGGGAGCTGTTTTTT.

This clonotype is medium-sized within its sample. The V and J genes are TRBV19 and TRBJ1-1, with D possibly being TRBD1 (5 bases). The V end was cut by 6 bases, the J end by 2 bases, with 13 bases between. CDR1 is LNHDA and CDR2 is SQIVND in the germline V gene (reference sequence). CDR3 size: 14 residues. CDR3 residues: CASSRGTPNTEAFF. The CDR3 region has the DNA TGTGCCAGTAGCAGAGGGACGCCTAACACTGAAGCTTTCTTT.

The rearrangement joins TRBV12-3 or TRBV12-4 to TRBJ2-1, with 8 positions matching TRBD2. V shed 6 bases and J 8 bases; nucleotides not matched to a gene: 15. CDR3 length equals 16 residues. For the CDR3, the DNA is TGTGCCAGCAGCCTGTGGAGGGGACTAGAGGTCGATGAGCAGTTCTTC. Translation gives CASSLWRGLEVDEQFF.

J is TRBJ2-2 and V is TRBV6-1; 9 bases match TRBD1. Looked up from germline, CDR1 is MNHNS and CDR2 is SASEGT. The length of the CDR3 is 15 residues. V dropped 6 bases and J dropped 1; count of bases not matched to a gene: 3. The chain's CDR3 is CASRSTGGNTGELFF. CDR3 DNA: TGTGCCAGCAGGTCGACAGGGGGGAACACCGGGGAGCTGTTTTTT.

This clonotype is judged medium-sized. The rearrangement joins TRBV7-3 to TRBJ2-2; 9 nucleotides align to TRBD1. CDR1 is SGHTA, CDR2 FQGTGA, per germline. CDR3 length: 16 residues. J lost 0 bases, V lost 5 bases, and 4 bases had no gene match. The DNA of the CDR3 is TGTGCCAGCAGCAGCAGGACAGGGGCGAACACCGGGGAGCTGTTTTTT. Its translation: CASSSRTGANTGELFF.

This clonotype was found a few times. The genes are TRBV6-5 and TRBJ1-1; D gene uncertain. The CDR3 loop spans 13 amino acids. Deletions cut 2 bases from V and 3 bases from J, with 7 bases between. Per the germline V gene, CDR1 is MNHEY and CDR2 is SVGAGI. The CDR3 protein is CASSYRADTEAFF. The CDR3, as DNA: TGTGCCAGCAGTTACAGGGCAGACACTGAAGCTTTCTTT.

The chain uses TRBV11-2 and TRBJ2-7, with D maybe TRBD1 (6 bases). V dropped 0 bases and J dropped 5 bases, with 11 bases sitting between them. Germline CDR1 reads SGHAT; CDR2 reads FQNNGV. The CDR3 contains 14 residues. The CDR3 region has the DNA TGTGCCAGCAGCTTAGATAACAGGGCCCACGAGCAGTACTTC. Translated: CASSLDNRAHEQYF.

The chain couples TRBV30 to TRBJ1-5; D is possibly TRBD1 (5 bases). The V end lost 2 bases, the J end lost 4 bases, and 12 bases lay between the germline ends. The CDR3 runs 14 residues. Germline V gene data show CDR1 as GTSNPN and CDR2 as SVGIG (reference sequence). CDR3 amino acids: CAWSIGETNQPQHF. For the CDR3, the DNA is TGTGCCTGGAGTATAGGGGAGACAAATCAGCCCCAGCATTTT.

The gene calls are TRBV20-1 and TRBJ1-2; 7 bases match TRBD1. The CDR3 is 13 amino acids. After removal of 3 bases from V and 8 bases from J, the junction contained 9 bases not matched to a gene. Germline V CDR1 and CDR2: DFQATT, SNEGSKA (reference sequence). CDR3 in amino acids: CSASPRGLRGYTF. The CDR3 DNA sequence: TGCAGTGCTAGTCCGAGGGGGCTAAGGGGCTACACCTTC.

CDR3 amino acids: CASSLLSVGRENTEAFF. In nucleotides, the CDR3 is TGTGCCAGCAGTTTATTGAGCGTTGGCAGGGAGAACACTGAAGCTTTCTTT. The chain links TRBV27 to TRBJ1-1; D possibly corresponds to TRBD1 (5 bases). The V end was cut by 1 base, the J end by 1 base, with 16 bases between. This CDR3 has 17 residues. The germline V gene encodes CDR1 MNHEY and CDR2 SMNVEV (reference sequence).

By its share, this clonotype is medium-sized. The rearrangement links TRBV15 to TRBJ1-1; possible D gene TRBD1, 5 bases. CDR1 is LNHNV and CDR2 is YYDKDF in the germline V gene (reference sequence). This CDR3 is built from 14 residues. Trimming cost V 0 bases and J 4 bases, with 9 bases left between them. CDR3 loop: CATSRDRRGTEAFF. The CDR3, as DNA: TGTGCCACCAGCAGAGATAGGAGGGGCACTGAAGCTTTCTTT. The complete variable domain, with remaining parts taken from reference TRBV15 and TRBJ1-1, reads DAMVIQNPRYQVTQFGKPVTLSCSQTLNHNVMYWYQQKSSQAPKLLFHYYDKDFNNEADTPDNFQSRRPNTSFCFLDIRSPGLGDTAMYLCATSRDRRGTEAFFGQGTRLTVV.

The V gene is TRBV7-9, the J gene TRBJ2-1; D not resolved. CDR1 SEHNR and CDR2 FQNEAQ come from the germline V gene (reference sequence). Trimming took off 0 bases at V and 9 bases at J, with 3 bases between the two ends. The CDR3 contains 11 residues. In DNA, the CDR3 is TGTGCCAGCAGCTTAGCAGGTGAGCAGTTCTTC. It is translated as CASSLAGEQFF.

The V call is TRBV29-1, the J call TRBJ1-1; D is perhaps TRBD1 (6 bases). The germline gives CDR1 SQVTM, CDR2 ANQGSEA. Trimming shortened V by 4 bases and J by 3 bases, and 15 bases separated the two germline ends. The CDR3 length is 14 residues. The CDR3 coding sequence is TGCAGCGTTGCCTCTGGGGACATCTACACTGAAGCTTTCTTT. It translates to CSVASGDIYTEAFF.

This chain uses TRBV24-1 with TRBJ1-3; D is ambiguous. Trimming removed 8 bases from V and 1 base from J, with 8 bases in between. CDR1 is KGHDR and CDR2 is SFDVKD in the germline V gene. This CDR3 comprises 13 residues. The CDR3 reads CATKKGSGNTIYF. Here the CDR3 DNA reads TGTGCCACCAAGAAGGGTTCTGGAAACACCATATATTTT.

This clonotype was picked up a small number of times. J is TRBJ2-2 and V is TRBV5-1, with 9 bases matching TRBD1. The CDR3 covers 16 residues. Germline-derived CDR1 and CDR2 are SGHRS and YFSETQ. V lost 5 bases, J lost 0 bases, and 5 bases stayed unmatched. The CDR3 loop reads CASRLGTGSNTGELFF. The CDR3 DNA reads TGCGCCAGCAGACTCGGGACAGGGTCGAACACCGGGGAGCTGTTTTTT.

This chain uses TRBV20-1 with TRBJ1-4, with D perhaps TRBD1 (6 bases). The CDR3 runs to 15 residues. Trimming shortened V by 2 bases and J by 8 bases, and 18 bases separated the two germline ends. The germline CDR1 and CDR2 sequences are DFQATT and SNEGSKA (reference sequence). This CDR3 reads CSARRRGAPGEKLFF. CDR3 nucleotide sequence: TGCAGTGCTAGACGCAGGGGAGCCCCAGGGGAAAAACTGTTTTTT.

Notes on this clonotype: At one boundary the junction diverges from the germline segment, which might be a read error. V usage is TRBV12-3 or TRBV12-4 and J usage is TRBJ2-7; no reliable D call. CDR3 length: 13 amino acids. CDR3 loop: CASGLGVSYEQYF. Here the CDR3 DNA reads TGTGCCAGCGGTTTAGGAGTGTCCTACGAGCAGTACTTC.

The CDR3 bases are TGTGCCAGCTCACCACGCGGAGGGGGCCTTGAGCAGTTCTTC. Translation: CASSPRGGGLEQFF. V is TRBV18 and J is TRBJ2-1; perhaps TRBD1 as D (7 bases). CDR1 and CDR2 (germline): KGHSH, LQKENI. Trimming stripped 1 base from V and 9 bases from J, with 13 bases between. This CDR3 has 14 amino acids. Drawing the rest from reference TRBV18 and TRBJ2-1, the complete variable domain is NAGVMQNPRHLVRRRGQEARLRCSPMKGHSHVYWYRQLPEEGLKFMVYLQKENIIDESGMPKERFSAEFPKEGPSILRIQQVVRGDSAAYFCASSPRGGGLEQFFGPGTRLTVL.

Sample share makes this clonotype medium-sized (0.01 to 0.1%). V usage is TRBV24-1 and J usage is TRBJ2-5; 7 bases agree with TRBD2. The V segment lost 2 bases and the J segment 5 bases; nucleotides outside the gene matches: 7. There are 15 residues in the CDR3. Looked up from germline, CDR1 is KGHDR and CDR2 is SFDVKD. CDR3 amino acids: CATSDSQGGEETQYF. CDR3 DNA sequence: TGTGCCACCAGTGATTCCCAGGGAGGGGAGGAGACCCAGTACTTC.

The chain carries TRBV6-1 and TRBJ2-4; tentative D call: TRBD1 (6 bases). The CDR3 sequence is 14 residues long. Trimming removed 6 bases from V and 0 bases from J, with 9 bases in between. The germline V gene has CDR1 MNHNS and CDR2 SASEGT. The CDR3 DNA follows: TGTGCCAGCAGACAGGGTCTAGCCAAAAACATTCAGTACTTC. Translating it yields CASRQGLAKNIQYF.